One and the same sample provided the 2 T cell receptor beta chains below, sequenced in a study of metastatic and nonmetastatic thyroid tumors (dated by TCRdb to the early 2020s). No treatment had been received by any patient before thyroid surgery. Libraries came from PCR. These reads were obtained on an Illumina HiSeq 4000. TCRdb reprocessed the public reads (quality trimming at Q25 with fastp, clone calling with MiXCR) and kept in-frame beta chains. The table for this sample lists about 53,000 clones; approximately 20% of them were counted only once. The ten largest clonotypes hold about 3.9% of the sample. Material for sequencing was blood. These receptors all come from a female donor with papillary thyroid cancer or a benign thyroid nodule (not recorded which). Some clones in this sample may be carry-over from other donors' samples.

Worth noting for this clone: Since a much larger clone is just one base distant, this may be a read error. The same CDR3 is also encoded by other DNA sequences in this sample. The chain couples TRBV28 to TRBJ1-4; TRBD1 might be the D (5 bases). The CDR3 totals 18 residues. The V gene lost 3 bases and the J gene lost 0 bases, with 17 bases spanning the gap. The germline CDR1 and CDR2 sequences are MDHEN and SYDVKM. CDR3 DNA sequence: TGTGCCAGCAGTTTGGGGGGAGCCTGGGGACCAACTAATGAAAAACTGTTTTTT. Its protein is CASSLGGAWGPTNEKLFF.

This clone appeared many times. The gene calls are TRBV29-1 and TRBJ2-3; 9 bases agree with TRBD1. Trimming cost V 7 bases and J 2 bases; bases outside gene matches: 7. CDR1 SQVTM and CDR2 ANQGSEA come from the germline V gene. This CDR3 region has 14 residues. CDR3 sequence: CSAPGTGNTDTQYF. The DNA of the CDR3 is TGCAGCGCTCCGGGGACAGGGAACACAGATACGCAGTATTTT.